The rows below give T cell receptor beta chains drawn from one sample of a study of blood T cell repertoires in COVID-19. The repertoire was sequenced with immunoSEQ multiplex PCR; TCRdb's copy has only in-frame clones and lacks some. The data show about 480,000 clones, about 91% seen once. Input material: peripheral blood. All receptors come from a man aged 18-30 years with COVID-19, enrolled during active disease. CDR3s include the opening cysteine and the closing phenylalanine or tryptophan. D genes are given only for firm matches. Where a row states a size, it is once, few, many or the class of an expanded clone; other rows omit it.

CDR3 protein | CDR3 DNA | clone size | J gene | V gene | D gene
CAISGQGKNTDTQYF | TGTGCCATCAGTGGACAGGGGAAAAACACAGATACGCAGTATTTT | - | TRBJ2-3 | TRBV10-3 | TRBD1
CASSPQNREETQYF | TGTGCCAGCAGCCCTCAGAACAGGGAAGAGACCCAGTACTTC | - | TRBJ2-5 | TRBV5-4 | -
CASKPDRGGANVLTF | TGTGCCAGTAAACCCGACAGGGGAGGGGCCAACGTCCTGACTTTC | once | TRBJ2-6 | TRBV19 | TRBD1
CASSYWVGTVNTEAFF | TGTGCCAGCAGTTATTGGGTCGGGACAGTGAACACTGAAGCTTTCTTT | - | TRBJ1-1 | TRBV6-5 | TRBD1
CASNLLSRTGMGEQFF | TGTGCCAGCAACTTACTTAGTCGGACAGGGATGGGTGAGCAGTTCTTC | - | TRBJ2-1 | TRBV7-6 | TRBD1
CASSLRVSGEQYF | TGTGCCAGCAGCTTACGGGTGTCGGGCGAGCAGTACTTC | - | TRBJ2-7 | TRBV11-3 | -
CASSPGQGVGGYTF | TGTGCCAGCAGCCCAGGACAGGGTGTTGGAGGCTACACCTTC | - | TRBJ1-2 | TRBV7-9 | TRBD1
CSASMGQNEKLFF | TGCAGTGCTAGTATGGGGCAGAACGAAAAACTGTTTTTT | - | TRBJ1-4 | TRBV20-1 | -
CSASLRDYGYTF | TGCAGTGCTAGTCTACGGGACTATGGCTACACCTTC | - | TRBJ1-2 | TRBV20-1 | -
CASSYSGGSRYEQYF | TGTGCCAGCAGTTACTCCGGGGGGTCTCGCTACGAGCAGTACTTC | - | TRBJ2-7 | TRBV6-5 | TRBD2
CASSLYNEQFF | TGTGCCAGCAGCCTATACAATGAGCAGTTCTTC | - | TRBJ2-1 | TRBV14 | -
CASRKGEAYNEQFF | TGTGCCAGCAGAAAAGGGGAAGCCTACAATGAGCAGTTCTTC | - | TRBJ2-1 | TRBV2 | -
CASSQDPNLPDTQYF | TGTGCCAGCAGCCAAGACCCCAACTTACCGGATACGCAGTATTTT | - | TRBJ2-3 | TRBV3-1/TRBV3-2 | -
CASGLEGYTQYF | TGTGCTAGTGGTTTGGAGGGGTATACGCAGTATTTT | - | TRBJ2-3 | TRBV12-5 | -
CASSPKQDPPQYF | TGTGCCAGCTCACCGAAACAGGACCCCCCCCAGTACTTC | - | TRBJ2-5 | TRBV18 | -
CASSLHREGEKLFF | TGTGCCAGCAGCTTGCACAGGGAGGGTGAAAAACTGTTTTTT | - | TRBJ1-4 | TRBV7-9 | -
CASGLVMIAGEGSYEQYF | TGTGCTAGTGGTTTGGTAATGATAGCGGGAGAGGGGTCCTACGAGCAGTACTTC | - | TRBJ2-7 | TRBV12-5 | TRBD2
CASSSHTDPEVYEQYF | TGTGCCAGCAGCTCCCACACGGACCCGGAGGTCTACGAGCAGTACTTC | - | TRBJ2-7 | TRBV5-5 | -
CASSQSTGNGELFF | TGTGCCAGCAGCCAGTCGACAGGGAACGGGGAGCTGTTTTTT | - | TRBJ2-2 | TRBV7-2 | TRBD1
CASSRPGGYYEQYF | TGTGCCAGCAGCCGTCCGGGGGGGTACTACGAGCAGTACTTC | - | TRBJ2-7 | TRBV11-2 | TRBD2
CASSLNQRIGETSDEQYF | TGTGCCAGCAGCTTAAACCAAAGGATCGGAGAAACATCGGACGAGCAGTACTTC | - | TRBJ2-7 | TRBV11-3 | -
CATSSRGQPNEKLFF | TGTGCCACCAGCAGTAGGGGACAGCCTAATGAAAAACTGTTTTTT | - | TRBJ1-4 | TRBV15 | TRBD1
CASSESSGLAFEQFF | TGTGCCAGCAGTGAAAGTTCGGGACTAGCATTTGAGCAGTTCTTC | - | TRBJ2-1 | TRBV6-1 | TRBD2
CASSEDRGPGNEQFF | TGTGCTAGCAGCGAGGACAGGGGGCCAGGCAATGAGCAGTTCTTC | - | TRBJ2-1 | TRBV7-7 | TRBD1
CASSLVPGIDQPQHF | TGTGCCAGCAGCTTGGTACCCGGGATCGATCAGCCCCAGCATTTT | - | TRBJ1-5 | TRBV5-5 | -
CASAGSRTENSPLHF | TGTGCCAGCGCTGGGAGCCGGACGGAAAATTCACCCCTCCACTTT | few | TRBJ1-6 | TRBV2 | -
CASSQGVTATYEQYF | TGCGCCAGCAGCCAAGGAGTTACAGCAACCTACGAGCAGTACTTC | - | TRBJ2-7 | TRBV4-1 | -
CASRVTGGHGSSYNEQFF | TGTGCCAGCAGAGTAACAGGGGGCCACGGTAGCTCCTACAATGAGCAGTTCTTC | - | TRBJ2-1 | TRBV21-1 | -